Presented here are 3 T cell receptor beta chains from one specimen sequenced in a study of blood T cell repertoires in COVID-19. Sequencing was performed with immunoSEQ multiplex PCR; in TCRdb, only in-frame clones are kept and a portion is missing. The sample lists 250,000 or so clones, 80% to 90% occurring once. Input material: PBMCs or T cells enriched from blood (not recorded which). Receptors originate from a woman between 40 and 55 years old who had been exposed to COVID-19.

V is TRBV11-1 and J is TRBJ2-1; 11 nucleotides line up with TRBD2. The junction had 9 bases not matched to a gene; V was cut back by 6 bases and J by 8 bases. The CDR3 spans 15 residues. Germline CDR1 and CDR2: SGHAT and FQDESV (reference sequence). CDR3 in amino acids: CASSPSGGNLHEQFF. The CDR3, as DNA: TGTGCCAGCAGTCCTAGCGGGGGGAACTTGCATGAGCAGTTCTTC.

Comment on this clone: Other DNA sequences in the same sample also yield this CDR3. The V call is TRBV9, the J call TRBJ2-3; D call uncertain. Trimming removed 0 bases at V and 3 bases at J, with 8 bases between. CDR3 length: 14 amino acids. Germline loops: CDR1 SGDLS, CDR2 YYNGEE. CDR3 in amino acids: CASSVAGITDTQYF. DNA for the CDR3: TGTGCCAGCAGCGTAGCTGGCATTACAGATACGCAGTATTTT.

The chain carries TRBV9 and TRBJ1-4; 7 nucleotides align to TRBD1. The length of the CDR3 is 15 residues. Germline-derived CDR1 and CDR2 are SGDLS and YYNGEE. V lost 2 bases and J lost 3; bases outside the gene matches: 4. DNA of the CDR3: TGTGCCAGCAGCGTCACAGGGGCGGCTAATGAAAAACTGTTTTTT. The encoded protein is CASSVTGAANEKLFF.